Below, 18 T cell receptor beta chains from the same sample are listed, as sequenced in a study of T-cell memory formation after mild COVID-19. TCRdb itself ran the 5' RACE reads through MiXCR, one entry per CDR3 protein. The data contain 50,000 or so distinct CDR3 sequences, about a quarter of them singletons. Sequenced material: PBMCs or a T cell subset sorted from them (not recorded which). The source is a man between 18 and 35 years old who had mild COVID-19 (a few samples of this study predate the infection). Cell type and time point are not known.

This clonotype was seen at least ten times. The CDR3 is CASSQEYRGGLSEPGDTQYF. DNA of the CDR3: TGTGCCAGCAGCCAAGAGTACAGGGGCGGACTGAGCGAACCCGGGGATACGCAGTATTTT. The chain combines TRBV3-1 with TRBJ2-3; TRBD1 matches 7 bases. This CDR3 contains 20 residues. CDR1 and CDR2 from the germline V gene are LGHDT and YNNKEL (reference sequence). J gave up 6 bases and V 0 bases, and 21 bases lay outside the gene matches.

The table lists this clonotype with a few counts. V usage is TRBV19 and J usage is TRBJ2-7; D gene unclear. This CDR3 spans 11 amino acids. From germline, CDR1 is LNHDA and CDR2 SQIVND (reference sequence). V was cut by 1 base and J by 6 bases, with 4 bases left in between. The CDR3 sequence: CASSIGSEQYF. The DNA for the CDR3 is TGTGCCAGTAGTATAGGGAGCGAGCAGTACTTC. Variable domain in full (rest from reference TRBV19 and TRBJ2-7): DGGITQSPKYLFRKEGQNVTLSCEQNLNHDAMYWYRQDPGQGLRLIYYSQIVNDFQKGDIAEGYSVSREKKESFPLTVTSAQKNPTAFYLCASSIGSEQYFGPGTRLTVT.

This clonotype has only a few counts. V usage is TRBV4-1 and J usage is TRBJ2-1; TRBD1 agrees at 11 bases. In germline, CDR1 is MGHRA, CDR2 YSYEKL. This CDR3 is built from 15 residues. With V trimmed by 4 bases and J by 4 bases, 3 bases remained unmatched. The CDR3 DNA reads TGCGCCAGCAGCCTTGGACAGGGGGCATACAATGAGCAGTTCTTC. Translation gives CASSLGQGAYNEQFF.

The chain recombines TRBV7-9 with TRBJ2-7; 7 bases agree with TRBD2. CDR1 and CDR2 from the germline V gene are SEHNR and FQNEAQ (reference sequence). J lost 6 bases, V lost 5 bases, and 4 bases had no gene match. The CDR3 has 12 residues. The CDR3 loop is CASSGGDGEQYV. The CDR3, as DNA: TGTGCCAGCAGCGGGGGGGACGGCGAGCAGTACGTC.

The chain employs TRBV5-1 and TRBJ1-5, with D perhaps TRBD1 (5 bases). Per the germline V gene, CDR1 is SGHRS and CDR2 is YFSETQ. The V end was cut by 0 bases, the J end by 6 bases, with 16 bases between. The CDR3 spans 16 residues. This CDR3 is CASSLARRRGGQPQHF. Here the CDR3 DNA reads TGCGCCAGCAGCTTGGCTCGGCGGAGGGGCGGTCAGCCCCAGCATTTT.

V and J are TRBV12-3 or TRBV12-4 and TRBJ2-1; unclear D gene. V gave up 5 bases and J gave up 9 bases, with 8 bases separating them. The CDR3 length is 11 residues. This chain's CDR3 is CASSPGSEQFF. The CDR3 DNA reads as TGTGCCAGCAGTCCTGGCAGTGAGCAGTTCTTC.

This chain links TRBV6-5 with TRBJ1-2; 7 bases are a match to TRBD1. This CDR3 is built from 15 residues. Germline values: CDR1 MNHEY, CDR2 SVGAGI. V lost 0 bases and J lost 5; bases outside the gene matches: 6. CDR3 DNA sequence: TGTGCCAGCAGTTACTCCGGAGGGGGCAGGTATGGCTACACCTTC. This encodes CASSYSGGGRYGYTF.

This clonotype was seen ten or more times. V gene TRBV9 combines with J gene TRBJ2-5; D call uncertain. V was shortened by 0 bases and J by 1 base, with 7 bases between the two germline ends. Germline V gives CDR1 SGDLS, CDR2 YYNGEE. This CDR3 spans 14 amino acids. The CDR3 sequence: CASSVDGSQETQYF. The CDR3 region has the DNA TGTGCCAGCAGCGTAGATGGGTCCCAAGAGACCCAGTACTTC. Drawing the rest from reference TRBV9 and TRBJ2-5, the complete variable domain is DSGVTQTPKHLITATGQRVTLRCSPRSGDLSVYWYQQSLDQGLQFLIQYYNGEERAKGNILERFSAQQFPDLHSELNLSSLELGDSALYFCASSVDGSQETQYFGPGTRLLVL.

This clonotype was seen a single time. V usage is TRBV9 and J usage is TRBJ2-7, with D tentatively TRBD1 (6 bases). This CDR3 contains 14 residues. The germline V and J ends were trimmed by 2 bases and 2 bases, with 11 bases remaining between them. Germline V gene data show CDR1 as SGDLS and CDR2 as YYNGEE. CDR3 bases: TGTGCCAGCAGCGTCGGGGACAACCCCTACGAGCAGTACTTC. This codes for CASSVGDNPYEQYF.

This clonotype was counted a few times. This rearrangement joins TRBV24-1 to TRBJ2-1; a possible D gene is TRBD1 (5 bases). This CDR3 has 13 residues. V was cut by 5 bases and J by 8 bases, with 12 bases left in between. Looked up from germline, CDR1 is KGHDR and CDR2 is SFDVKD. CDR3 in amino acids: CATSAAGWDEQFF. DNA of the CDR3: TGTGCCACCAGTGCTGCAGGGTGGGATGAGCAGTTCTTC.

This clonotype was observed many times. J is TRBJ2-7 and V is TRBV5-1; D might be TRBD2 (5 bases). CDR3 length equals 13 residues. Germline CDR1 reads SGHRS; CDR2 reads YFSETQ. V lost 4 bases and J lost 3, with 11 bases in between. The CDR3 here is CASSLAGLYEQYF. In DNA form, the CDR3 reads TGCGCCAGCAGCCTAGCCGGACTCTACGAGCAGTACTTC.

The chain carries TRBV6-5 and TRBJ1-2; 9 bases are shared with TRBD1. V was pared by 5 bases and J by 4 bases, with 8 bases of the junction left unmatched. CDR1 is MNHEY and CDR2 is SVGAGI in the germline V gene. The length of the CDR3 is 15 residues. CDR3 loop: CASSVRGTGPYGYTF. The CDR3 DNA follows: TGTGCCAGCAGTGTCCGAGGGACAGGGCCCTATGGCTACACCTTC.

This clonotype was detected only a few times. The J gene is TRBJ1-5, the V gene TRBV5-6, with D perhaps matching TRBD1 (6 bases). CDR3 size: 15 residues. The V gene's germline CDR1 is SGHDT and CDR2 YYEEEE. V was pared by 0 bases and J by 1 base, with 8 bases between. Here the CDR3 reads CASSLGRGSNQPQHF. Here the CDR3 DNA reads TGTGCCAGCAGCTTGGGCAGGGGAAGCAATCAGCCCCAGCATTTT.

The chain recombines TRBV5-1 with TRBJ1-1; TRBD1 matches 7 bases. After removal of 4 bases from V and 0 bases from J, the junction contained 3 bases not matched to a gene. Germline CDR1 SGHRS, CDR2 YFSETQ. The CDR3 has 14 residues. The chain's CDR3 is CASSRGQLNTEAFF. In nucleotides, the CDR3 is TGCGCCAGCAGCCGGGGACAGTTGAACACTGAAGCTTTCTTT.

This clonotype is termed medium-sized. In nucleotides, the CDR3 is TGCGCCAGCAGCCAAGGGTCCAGCCCCTCTGGGGCCAACGTCCTGACTTTC. This encodes CASSQGSSPSGANVLTF. The V call is TRBV4-3, the J call TRBJ2-6; D remains ambiguous. This CDR3 comprises 17 residues. Trimming removed 1 base from V and 0 bases from J, with 10 bases in between. CDR1 and CDR2 from the germline V gene are LGHNA and YSLEER.

The chain recombines TRBV5-1 with TRBJ1-2, with D possibly being TRBD1 (5 bases). The V end was cut by 4 bases, the J end by 8 bases, with 18 bases between. Germline V gene sequence: CDR1 SGHRS, CDR2 YFSETQ. The CDR3 spans 14 residues. This CDR3 reads CASSPQGPGRGYTF. The CDR3 region has the DNA TGCGCCAGCAGCCCCCAGGGCCCGGGTCGGGGCTACACCTTC.

This clonotype was observed a few times. In DNA form, the CDR3 reads TGTGCCAGCCGGGTCACCGGGGAGCTGTTTTTT. Protein: CASRVTGELFF. The chain uses TRBV6-2 or TRBV6-3 and TRBJ2-2; D gene uncertain. Trimming cost V 8 bases and J 4 bases, with 5 bases left between them. CDR1 is MNHEY, CDR2 SVGEGT, per germline. This CDR3 spans 11 amino acids.

At least ten counts were recorded for this clonotype. V and J are TRBV5-1 and TRBJ1-1, with D hard to call. The CDR3 totals 13 residues. The V end was cut by 2 bases, the J end by 1 base, with 6 bases between. Germline assignment: CDR1 SGHRS and CDR2 YFSETQ. The CDR3 loop is CASSFRKNTEAFF. In nucleotides, the CDR3 is TGCGCCAGCAGCTTCAGGAAGAACACTGAAGCTTTCTTT. The entire variable domain, with the rest obtained from reference TRBV5-1 and TRBJ1-1, is as follows: KAGVTQTPRYLIKTRGQQVTLSCSPISGHRSVSWYQQTPGQGLQFLFEYFSETQRNKGNFPGRFSGRQFSNSRSEMNVSTLELGDSALYLCASSFRKNTEAFFGQGTRLTVV.